This passage covers 10 T cell receptor beta chains from one sample sequenced in a study of T-cell memory formation after mild COVID-19. TCRdb reanalysed the 5' RACE reads using MiXCR and keeps one entry per CDR3 protein. Seen here are over 400,000 distinct CDR3 sequences, 20% to 25% observed once, and the top ten hold around 14%. The sample taken for sequencing was PBMCs or a T cell subset sorted from them (not recorded which). Source of these receptors: an adult woman who had mild COVID-19 (a few samples of this study predate the infection). Cell type and time point are not known.

The chain is built from TRBV29-1 and TRBJ2-7; D is undetermined. The CDR3 length is 9 residues. Trimming took off 7 bases at V and 3 bases at J, with 4 bases between the two ends. Germline V gene lookup returns CDR1 SQVTM and CDR2 ANQGSEA. Here the CDR3 DNA reads TGCAGCGGTTACTACGAGCAGTACTTC. This sequence encodes CSGYYEQYF.

This clonotype was counted a few times. The chain joins TRBV5-1 to TRBJ1-2; 9 nucleotides agree with TRBD1. J gave up 8 bases and V 4 bases, and 9 bases lay outside the gene matches. This CDR3 comprises 14 residues. Germline CDR1 and CDR2: SGHRS and YFSETQ. The CDR3: CASSQQGAEMGYTF. DNA for the CDR3: TGCGCCAGCAGCCAACAGGGGGCTGAGATGGGCTACACCTTC.

The rearrangement links TRBV7-9 to TRBJ2-1; tentative D call: TRBD1 (5 bases). Germline V gives CDR1 SEHNR, CDR2 FQNEAQ (reference sequence). The CDR3 is 15 amino acids. V lost 5 bases, J lost 8 bases, and 19 bases lay in between. Written as DNA, the CDR3 is TGTGCCAGCAGCCCCCCGGGCAGGGAAGGAGATGAGCAGTTCTTC. Its protein product is CASSPPGREGDEQFF.

This clonotype was counted a few times. The V gene is TRBV20-1, the J gene TRBJ2-6; 7 bases are a match to TRBD1. Germline trimming cut 3 bases from V and 0 bases from J; bases unmatched to any gene: 11. This CDR3 comprises 18 residues. CDR1 and CDR2 (germline): DFQATT, SNEGSKA (reference sequence). CDR3: CSARSLTGLSSGANVLTF. The CDR3 nucleotides read TGCAGTGCTAGGTCCCTGACAGGGCTTAGCTCTGGGGCCAACGTCCTGACTTTC.

The chain uses TRBV5-4 and TRBJ2-1; 10 nucleotides agree with TRBD2. CDR1 SGHNT and CDR2 YYREEE come from the germline V gene (reference sequence). V lost 4 bases, J lost 7 bases, and 11 bases stayed unmatched. CDR3 length: 16 amino acids. The CDR3 loop is CASSTRGSGGANEQFF. CDR3 coding DNA: TGTGCCAGCAGCACAAGGGGGAGCGGGGGGGCTAATGAGCAGTTCTTC.

This clonotype was observed a handful of times. This chain links TRBV7-8 with TRBJ2-5; TRBD2 aligns across 7 bases. In germline, CDR1 is SGHVS, CDR2 FQNEAQ. The CDR3 totals 20 residues. V lost 4 bases and J lost 2; bases outside the gene matches: 22. The chain's CDR3 is CASSSQIISLKPGLQETQYF. For the CDR3, the DNA is TGTGCCAGCAGCTCCCAGATAATATCACTAAAACCGGGACTACAAGAGACCCAGTACTTC.

This chain connects TRBV7-2 to TRBJ2-2; D is undetermined. CDR1 is SGHTA, CDR2 FQGNSA, per germline. CDR3 length: 17 residues. V lost 0 bases, J lost 5 bases, and 16 bases lay in between. The CDR3 sequence: CASSLAPVDLRTGELFF. The CDR3 DNA reads TGTGCCAGCAGCTTAGCGCCCGTGGATCTCCGAACCGGGGAGCTGTTTTTT. Complete variable domain (other parts from reference TRBV7-2 and TRBJ2-2): GAGVSQSPSNKVTEKGKDVELRCDPISGHTALYWYRQSLGQGLEFLIYFQGNSAPDKSGLPSDRFSAERTGGSVSTLTIQRTQQEDSAVYLCASSLAPVDLRTGELFFGEGSRLTVL.

The chain employs TRBV30 and TRBJ2-1, with D perhaps matching TRBD1 (6 bases). V lost 2 bases and J lost 15, with 14 bases in between. The germline V gene has CDR1 GTSNPN and CDR2 SVGIG (reference sequence). CDR3 length equals 11 residues. CDR3 nucleotide sequence: TGTGCCTGGAGTCCACAGGGTATTGCGTTCTTC. It translates to CAWSPQGIAFF.

The rearrangement joins TRBV12-3 or TRBV12-4 to TRBJ2-1; possible D gene TRBD2, 6 bases. The CDR3 length is 11 residues. V was pared by 7 bases and J by 15 bases, with 16 bases between. The CDR3: CASTGGAIRFF. CDR3 DNA sequence: TGTGCCAGCACCGGAGGGGCGATCAGGTTCTTC.

This clonotype showed up just once. The V gene is TRBV7-3, the J gene TRBJ1-1; 9 bases map to TRBD1. The CDR3 loop spans 13 amino acids. Per the germline V gene, CDR1 is SGHTA and CDR2 is FQGTGA. Trimming at V came to 5 bases and at J to 6 bases, leaving 4 bases not matched to a gene. The CDR3: CASSAQGASEAFF. The DNA for the CDR3 is TGTGCCAGCAGCGCACAGGGGGCATCTGAAGCTTTCTTT.